The TCR beta chain under discussion was sequenced for a study of Graves' ophthalmopathy and Graves' hyperthyroidism. Study-wide results and caveats: Among thyroid clonotypes expanded above 0.001 frequency, most also appeared in blood.

The germline V gene has CDR1 KGHDR and CDR2 SFDVKD. The CDR3 has 11 residues. Trimming cost V 5 bases and J 7 bases, with 8 bases left between them. This clonotype was counted many times. Its target is unknown. For repertoire sequencing, the TCR beta CDR3 regions were amplified from RNA transcripts. After a first-round RT-PCR with HTBI primers, a second-round multiplex PCR was run. TCRdb itself ran the multiplex PCR reads through MiXCR, one entry per CDR3 protein. Seen here are roughly 700,000 distinct CDR3 sequences, 40% observed once, and the top ten hold 40% to 45%. Patients were excluded if they had other autoimmune diseases or uncontrolled infections, and likewise if pregnancy or lactation applied.

V usage is TRBV24-1 and J usage is TRBJ2-7, with D maybe TRBD2 (5 bases). The TCR comes from an adult man with Graves' ophthalmopathy. Material: peripheral blood. The CDR3 region is CATSAGNEQYF. The CDR3 DNA sequence: TGTGCCACCAGTGCGGGGAATGAGCAGTACTTC.